The 24 T cell receptor beta chains below come from one sample, sequenced in a study of blood T cell repertoires in COVID-19. Profiling relied on immunoSEQ multiplex PCR, and the TCRdb table lists in-frame clones only, not all of them. The table records about 130,000 clones, about 89% of them present only once. Source material: peripheral blood. The receptors originated from a man in his fifties or sixties with active or convalescent COVID-19.

The chain has TRBV9 and TRBJ1-3; no reliable D call. CDR3 size: 17 residues. Trimming cost V 0 bases and J 0 bases, with 13 bases left between them. Looked up from germline, CDR1 is SGDLS and CDR2 is YYNGEE. For the CDR3, the DNA is TGTGCCAGCAGCGTAGCCCCAGAAGTCGTCTCTGGAAACACCATATATTTT. Translated, it gives CASSVAPEVVSGNTIYF.

The sample holds a few counts of this clone. The chain combines TRBV5-4 with TRBJ1-5; a possible D gene is TRBD1 (5 bases). Germline assignment: CDR1 SGHNT and CDR2 YYREEE (reference sequence). The CDR3 spans 12 residues. V dropped 4 bases and J dropped 9 bases, with 11 bases sitting between them. The CDR3 loop is CASSTRGGPQHF. The CDR3 nucleotides are TGTGCCAGCAGCACTCGGGGGGGGCCCCAGCATTTT.

The chain combines TRBV27 with TRBJ2-7, with TRBD1 matching 7 bases. CDR1 MNHEY and CDR2 SMNVEV come from the germline V gene (reference sequence). Losses at the gene ends were 3 bases for V and 2 bases for J; bases not matched to a gene: 7. The CDR3 covers 15 residues. The CDR3 region is CASSFLGDRTYEQYF. The CDR3, as DNA: TGTGCCAGCAGTTTTCTCGGGGACAGAACCTACGAGCAGTACTTC.

This clone was counted only a few times. The V and J genes are TRBV10-3 and TRBJ1-5, with 10 bases identical to TRBD1. Trimming at V came to 7 bases and at J to 0 bases, leaving 3 bases not matched to a gene. Germline CDR1 ENHRY, CDR2 SYGVKD. CDR3 length: 15 amino acids. This chain's CDR3 is CAIKGDRGSNQPQHF. Here the CDR3 DNA reads TGTGCCATCAAGGGGGACAGGGGTAGCAATCAGCCCCAGCATTTT.

This chain joins TRBV6-5 and TRBJ2-2; perhaps TRBD2 as D (5 bases). V shed 0 bases and J shed 6 bases, with 8 bases lying between them. CDR3 length: 14 amino acids. Germline V lookup: CDR1 MNHEY, CDR2 SVGAGI. For the CDR3, the DNA is TGTGCCAGCAGTTACTCCGAGGGCCCCGGGGAGCTGTTTTTT. Protein product: CASSYSEGPGELFF.

This clone was found once. V and J are TRBV24-1 and TRBJ2-5, with 8 bases aligning to TRBD1. The germline CDR1 and CDR2 sequences are KGHDR and SFDVKD. CDR3 length: 14 amino acids. With V trimmed by 5 bases and J by 5 bases, 6 bases remained unmatched. For the CDR3, the DNA is TGTGCCACCAGTGGCAGACAGGGGTTGGAGACCCAGTACTTC. This encodes CATSGRQGLETQYF.

The chain recombines TRBV4-1 with TRBJ1-1; D gene unclear. V was pared by 0 bases and J by 6 bases, with 23 bases between. The CDR3 has 18 residues. CDR1 is MGHRA, CDR2 YSYEKL, per germline. CDR3 in DNA: TGCGCCAGCAGCCAAGACGGGGTAGCGAGGGCGGGGTCGGCTGAAGCTTTCTTT. Residues: CASSQDGVARAGSAEAFF.

The chain uses TRBV30 and TRBJ1-2; D remains unclear. The CDR3 extends over 13 amino acids. V lost 0 bases and J lost 6, with 11 bases in between. Germline lookup yields CDR1 GTSNPN and CDR2 SVGIG (reference sequence). In nucleotides, the CDR3 is TGTGCCTGGAGTGTATACCAGGATAATGGCTACACCTTC. Its protein product is CAWSVYQDNGYTF.

V is TRBV13 and J is TRBJ2-2, with 8 bases fitting TRBD2. The CDR3 spans 16 residues. The V segment lost 5 bases and the J segment 3 bases; nucleotides outside the gene matches: 8. The V gene's germline CDR1 is PRHDT and CDR2 FYEKMQ (reference sequence). The CDR3 nucleotides are TGTGCCAGCAGCGGAGAGCGGGAGTTGGACACCGGGGAGCTGTTTTTT. It translates to CASSGERELDTGELFF.

The chain joins TRBV30 to TRBJ1-4, with D perhaps TRBD1 (6 bases). The CDR3 length is 14 residues. Trimming took 1 base from V and 5 from J, leaving 11 bases between them. CDR1 is GTSNPN, CDR2 SVGIG, per germline (reference sequence). Here the CDR3 reads CAWSAGGGNEKLFF. Here the CDR3 DNA reads TGTGCCTGGAGTGCGGGGGGCGGAAATGAAAAACTGTTTTTT.

This chain uses TRBV19 with TRBJ2-2, with a possible D match to TRBD1 (7 bases). Trimming left V 3 bases short and J 4 bases short, with 15 bases between. Per germline, CDR1 LNHDA and CDR2 SQIVND (reference sequence). The CDR3 contains 16 residues. Here the CDR3 reads CASSISSGGGTGELFF. CDR3 coding DNA: TGTGCCAGTAGTATTTCTTCAGGGGGAGGCACCGGGGAGCTGTTTTTT.

The genes are TRBV5-1 and TRBJ1-5; the D gene is possibly TRBD1 (5 bases). V lost 0 bases, J lost 2 bases, and 9 bases lay in between. The CDR3 has 15 amino acids. Germline V gives CDR1 SGHRS, CDR2 YFSETQ. CDR3 protein: CASSLGPGGNQPQHF. CDR3 coding DNA: TGCGCCAGCAGCTTGGGACCGGGGGGCAATCAGCCCCAGCATTTT. Variable domain in full (rest from reference TRBV5-1 and TRBJ1-5): KAGVTQTPRYLIKTRGQQVTLSCSPISGHRSVSWYQQTPGQGLQFLFEYFSETQRNKGNFPGRFSGRQFSNSRSEMNVSTLELGDSALYLCASSLGPGGNQPQHFGDGTRLSIL.

This chain links TRBV19 with TRBJ1-3; 7 bases are a match to TRBD1. With 9 bases clipped from V and 3 bases from J, the junction kept 11 bases outside the gene matches. Germline V gives CDR1 LNHDA, CDR2 SQIVND (reference sequence). The CDR3 covers 15 residues. CDR3 residues: CASSQTGVVGNTIYF. In nucleotides, the CDR3 is TGTGCCAGCAGTCAAACAGGGGTTGTTGGAAACACCATATATTTT.

The V gene is TRBV7-2, the J gene TRBJ2-7, with a weak D call TRBD1 (5 bases). Germline V CDR1 and CDR2: SGHTA, FQGNSA. V gave up 1 base and J gave up 0 bases, with 10 bases separating them. The CDR3 is made up of 15 amino acids. In nucleotides, the CDR3 is TGTGCCAGCAGCTTAGATTCAGGGCTCTCCTACGAGCAGTACTTC. Protein product: CASSLDSGLSYEQYF.

This rearrangement joins TRBV2 to TRBJ1-6, with TRBD1 identical over 7 bases. V trimming: 5 bases; J trimming: 7 bases; junction bases outside the gene matches: 8. The length of the CDR3 is 15 residues. The germline V gene has CDR1 SNHLY and CDR2 FYNNEI. As DNA, the CDR3 is TGTGCCAGCAGTCAGACCCGGGACAGAAATTCACCCCTCCACTTT. Its translation is CASSQTRDRNSPLHF. Combining the CDR3 with reference TRBV2 and TRBJ1-6 gives the whole variable domain EPEVTQTPSHQVTQMGQEVILRCVPISNHLYFYWYRQILGQKVEFLVSFYNNEISEKSEIFDDQFSVERPDGSNFTLKIRSTKLEDSAMYFCASSQTRDRNSPLHFGNGTRLTVT.

The chain joins TRBV7-6 to TRBJ1-4; tentatively, D is TRBD1 (6 bases). Germline V gives CDR1 SGHVS, CDR2 FNYEAQ. The CDR3 consists of 15 residues. V was clipped by 6 bases and J by 3 bases, with 14 bases between them. The DNA for the CDR3 is TGTGCCAGCAGTCCAACAGGGTCCCCTAATGAAAAACTGTTTTTT. Amino acids: CASSPTGSPNEKLFF.

The chain links TRBV24-1 to TRBJ1-2; maybe TRBD1 (5 bases). CDR3 length: 15 residues. V lost 3 bases and J lost 9, with 19 bases in between. The germline CDR1 and CDR2 sequences are KGHDR and SFDVKD. The CDR3 spells CATSDPGPGRGSYTF. As DNA, the CDR3 is TGTGCCACCAGTGATCCCGGGCCCGGGAGGGGAAGCTACACCTTC.

This chain links TRBV25-1 with TRBJ2-7; 7 nucleotides agree with TRBD1. Trimming removed 3 bases from V and 6 bases from J; junction bases left unmatched: 17. Per the germline V gene, CDR1 is MGHDK and CDR2 is SYGVNS. This CDR3 is built from 17 residues. In DNA, the CDR3 is TGTGCCAGCAGTGAGTTCCGGGGCGAGGGGGCGTCAAGCGAGCAGTACTTC. Its translation is CASSEFRGEGASSEQYF.

The J gene is TRBJ2-1, the V gene TRBV6-2 or TRBV6-3; TRBD2 agrees at 8 bases. This CDR3 is 14 amino acids long. The germline V gene has CDR1 MNHEY and CDR2 SVGEGT. V dropped 2 bases and J dropped 6; count of bases not matched to a gene: 3. CDR3 in DNA: TGTGCCAGCAGTTACCAGAGCGGGAGCAATGAGCAGTTCTTC. As protein: CASSYQSGSNEQFF.

The chain is built from TRBV6-2 or TRBV6-3 and TRBJ1-1, with 12 nucleotides matching TRBD1. From germline, CDR1 is MNHEY and CDR2 SVGEGT. V was pared by 2 bases and J by 0 bases, with 7 bases of the junction left unmatched. The CDR3 sequence is 18 residues long. The CDR3 protein is CASSYDPGQGAMNTEAFF. In DNA, the CDR3 is TGTGCCAGCAGTTACGACCCGGGACAGGGGGCCATGAACACTGAAGCTTTCTTT.

This clone has a handful of counts. V and J are TRBV5-1 and TRBJ1-3, with D possibly TRBD1 on 5 matching bases. V dropped 0 bases and J dropped 1 base, with 11 bases sitting between them. The CDR3 loop spans 16 amino acids. The germline gives CDR1 SGHRS, CDR2 YFSETQ. CDR3 sequence: CASSLEQGLSGNTIYF. CDR3 nucleotide sequence: TGCGCCAGCAGCTTGGAGCAGGGATTATCTGGAAACACCATATATTTT.

The gene calls are TRBV13 and TRBJ1-4; no reliable D call. CDR1 is PRHDT and CDR2 is FYEKMQ in the germline V gene (reference sequence). CDR3 length: 17 residues. Trimming shortened V by 4 bases and J by 3 bases, and 18 bases separated the two germline ends. Written as DNA, the CDR3 is TGTGCCAGCAGCTCCCTAAAGGCCTTAGCAGCTAATGAAAAACTGTTTTTT. It is translated as CASSSLKALAANEKLFF.

The V and J genes are TRBV14 and TRBJ1-2, with D unresolved. The germline V gene encodes CDR1 SGHDN and CDR2 FVKESK. Trimming took 4 bases from V and 7 from J, leaving 13 bases between them. CDR3 length: 13 amino acids. As DNA, the CDR3 is TGTGCCAGCAGCCGTTGGAGCGGGGTTGGCTACACCTTC. It specifies CASSRWSGVGYTF.

The rearrangement links TRBV2 to TRBJ1-3; D unresolved. Germline V lookup: CDR1 SNHLY, CDR2 FYNNEI. V was shortened by 5 bases and J by 1 base, with 6 bases between the two germline ends. This CDR3 is built from 13 residues. DNA of the CDR3: TGTGCCAGCAGTATGTCATCTGGAAACACCATATATTTT. It codes for CASSMSSGNTIYF. Full variable domain (missing parts from reference TRBV2 and TRBJ1-3): EPEVTQTPSHQVTQMGQEVILRCVPISNHLYFYWYRQILGQKVEFLVSFYNNEISEKSEIFDDQFSVERPDGSNFTLKIRSTKLEDSAMYFCASSMSSGNTIYFGEGSWLTVV.